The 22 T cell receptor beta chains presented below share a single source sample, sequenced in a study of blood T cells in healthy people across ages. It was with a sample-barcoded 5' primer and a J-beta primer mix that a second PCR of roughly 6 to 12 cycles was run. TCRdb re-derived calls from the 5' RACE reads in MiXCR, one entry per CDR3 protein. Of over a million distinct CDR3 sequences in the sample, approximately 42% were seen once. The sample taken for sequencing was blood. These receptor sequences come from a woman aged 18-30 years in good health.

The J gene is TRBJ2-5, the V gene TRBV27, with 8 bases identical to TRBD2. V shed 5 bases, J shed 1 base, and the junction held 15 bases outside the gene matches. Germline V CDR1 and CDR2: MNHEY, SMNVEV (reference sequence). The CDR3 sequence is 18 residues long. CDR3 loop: CASSLGRGESGIQETQYF. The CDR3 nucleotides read TGTGCCAGCAGTCTGGGGCGGGGGGAGTCGGGAATCCAAGAGACCCAGTACTTC.

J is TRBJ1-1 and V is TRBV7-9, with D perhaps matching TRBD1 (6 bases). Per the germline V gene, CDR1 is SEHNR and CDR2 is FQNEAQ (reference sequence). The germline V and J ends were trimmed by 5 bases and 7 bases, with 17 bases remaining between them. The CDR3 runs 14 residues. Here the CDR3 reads CASSPTETRGEAFF. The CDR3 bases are TGTGCCAGCAGCCCAACTGAAACCAGGGGTGAAGCTTTCTTT.

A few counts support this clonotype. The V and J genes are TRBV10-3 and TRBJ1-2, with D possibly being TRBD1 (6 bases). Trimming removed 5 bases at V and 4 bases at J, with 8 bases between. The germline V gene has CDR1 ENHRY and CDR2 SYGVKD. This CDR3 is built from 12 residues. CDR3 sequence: CAISWDTYGYTF. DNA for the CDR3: TGTGCCATCAGTTGGGACACCTATGGCTACACCTTC.

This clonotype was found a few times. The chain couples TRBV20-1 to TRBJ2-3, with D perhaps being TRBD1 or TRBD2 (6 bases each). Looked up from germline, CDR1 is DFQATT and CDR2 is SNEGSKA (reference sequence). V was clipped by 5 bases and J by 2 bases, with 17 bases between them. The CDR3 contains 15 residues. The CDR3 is CSAYDMGGITDTQYF. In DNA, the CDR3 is TGCAGTGCTTACGACATGGGGGGCATCACAGATACGCAGTATTTT.

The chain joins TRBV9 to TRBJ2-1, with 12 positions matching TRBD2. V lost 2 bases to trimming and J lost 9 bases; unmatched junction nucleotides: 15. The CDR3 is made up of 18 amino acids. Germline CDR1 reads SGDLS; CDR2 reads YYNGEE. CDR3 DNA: TGTGCCAGCAGCGTTCTAGCGGGAGGGCCGGGTGACTTAGGTGAGCAGTTCTTC. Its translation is CASSVLAGGPGDLGEQFF.

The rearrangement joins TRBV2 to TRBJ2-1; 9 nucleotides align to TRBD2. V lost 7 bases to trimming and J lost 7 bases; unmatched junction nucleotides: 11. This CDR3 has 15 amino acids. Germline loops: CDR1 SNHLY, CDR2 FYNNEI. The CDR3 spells CASTTGTSYGNEQFF. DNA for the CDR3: TGTGCCAGCACCACCGGGACTAGCTACGGTAATGAGCAGTTCTTC.

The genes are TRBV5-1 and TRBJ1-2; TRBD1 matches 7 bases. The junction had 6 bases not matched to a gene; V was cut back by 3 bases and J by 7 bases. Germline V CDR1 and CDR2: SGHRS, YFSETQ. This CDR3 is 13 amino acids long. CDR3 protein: CASSSTGEAGYTF. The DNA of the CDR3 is TGCGCCAGCAGCTCTACAGGGGAGGCTGGCTACACCTTC.

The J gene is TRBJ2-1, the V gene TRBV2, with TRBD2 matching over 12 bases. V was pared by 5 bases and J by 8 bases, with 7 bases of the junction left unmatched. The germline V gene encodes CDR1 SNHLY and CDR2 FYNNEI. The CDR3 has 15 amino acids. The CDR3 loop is CASSRLAGDLDEQFF. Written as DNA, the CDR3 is TGTGCCAGCAGTAGACTAGCGGGAGATTTGGATGAGCAGTTCTTC.

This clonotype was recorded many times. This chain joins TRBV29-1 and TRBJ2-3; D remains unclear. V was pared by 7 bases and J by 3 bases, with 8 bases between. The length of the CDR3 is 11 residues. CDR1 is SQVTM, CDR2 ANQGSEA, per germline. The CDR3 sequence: CSGGETDTQYF. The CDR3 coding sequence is TGCAGCGGTGGAGAGACAGATACGCAGTATTTT.

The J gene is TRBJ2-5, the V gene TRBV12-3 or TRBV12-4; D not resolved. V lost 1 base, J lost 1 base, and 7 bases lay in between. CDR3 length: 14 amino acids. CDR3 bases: TGTGCCAGCAGTTTAGACTCGATCCAAGAGACCCAGTACTTC. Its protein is CASSLDSIQETQYF.

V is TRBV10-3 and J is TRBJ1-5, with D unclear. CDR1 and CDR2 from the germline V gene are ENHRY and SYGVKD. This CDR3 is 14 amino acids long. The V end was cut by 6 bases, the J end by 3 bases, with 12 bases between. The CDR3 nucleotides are TGTGCCATCAGCGAGACGGGGAACAATCAGCCCCAGCATTTT. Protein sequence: CAISETGNNQPQHF.

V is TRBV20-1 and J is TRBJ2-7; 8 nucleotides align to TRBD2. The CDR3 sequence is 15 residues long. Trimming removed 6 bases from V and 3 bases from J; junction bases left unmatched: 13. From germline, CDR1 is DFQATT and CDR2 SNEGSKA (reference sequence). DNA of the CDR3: TGCAGTGCCGCCCCCCTGACTAGCGAGGTCTACGAGCAGTACTTC. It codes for CSAAPLTSEVYEQYF.

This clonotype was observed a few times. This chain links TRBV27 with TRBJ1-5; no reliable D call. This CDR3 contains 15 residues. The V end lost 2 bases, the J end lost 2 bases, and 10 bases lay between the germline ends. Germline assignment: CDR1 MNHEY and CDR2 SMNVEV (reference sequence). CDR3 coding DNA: TGTGCCAGCAGTTTAGAAGGGATCGGCAATCAGCCCCAGCATTTT. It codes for CASSLEGIGNQPQHF.

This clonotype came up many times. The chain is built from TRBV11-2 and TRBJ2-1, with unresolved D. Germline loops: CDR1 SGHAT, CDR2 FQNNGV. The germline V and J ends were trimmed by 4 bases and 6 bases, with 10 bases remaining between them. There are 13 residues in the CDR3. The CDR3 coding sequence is TGTGCCAGCAGCTATCGCAGGAGCAATGAGCAGTTCTTC. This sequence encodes CASSYRRSNEQFF.

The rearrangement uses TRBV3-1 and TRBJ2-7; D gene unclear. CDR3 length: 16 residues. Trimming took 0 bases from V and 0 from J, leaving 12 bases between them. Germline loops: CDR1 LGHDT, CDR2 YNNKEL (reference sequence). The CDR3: CASSQDPSQASYEQYF. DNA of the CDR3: TGTGCCAGCAGCCAAGATCCTTCGCAGGCCTCCTACGAGCAGTACTTC.

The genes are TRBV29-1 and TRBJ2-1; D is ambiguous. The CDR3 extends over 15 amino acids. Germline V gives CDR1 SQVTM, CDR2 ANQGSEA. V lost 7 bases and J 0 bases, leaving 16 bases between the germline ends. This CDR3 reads CSGKGSVGSYNEQFF. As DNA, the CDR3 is TGCAGCGGTAAAGGTTCGGTGGGCTCCTACAATGAGCAGTTCTTC.

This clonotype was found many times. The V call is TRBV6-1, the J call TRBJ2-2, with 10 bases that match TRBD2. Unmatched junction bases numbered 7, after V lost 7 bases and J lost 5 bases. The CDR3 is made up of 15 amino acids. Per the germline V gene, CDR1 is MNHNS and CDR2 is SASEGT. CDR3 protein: CASKRGLAPTGELFF. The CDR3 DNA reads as TGTGCCAGCAAACGGGGACTAGCGCCTACCGGGGAGCTGTTTTTT.

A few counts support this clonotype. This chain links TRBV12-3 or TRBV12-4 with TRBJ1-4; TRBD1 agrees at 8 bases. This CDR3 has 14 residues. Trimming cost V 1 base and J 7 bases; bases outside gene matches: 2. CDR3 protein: CASSLVDRGEKLFF. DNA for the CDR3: TGTGCCAGCAGTTTAGTTGACAGGGGTGAAAAACTGTTTTTT.

The CDR3 sequence is CASSLSLTPGLSDEQFF. The CDR3 nucleotides are TGTGCCAGCAGTTTATCCCTGACCCCAGGGTTAAGCGATGAGCAGTTCTTC. The rearrangement uses TRBV28 and TRBJ2-1, with D possibly being TRBD1 (5 bases). The CDR3 consists of 17 residues. The germline V and J ends were trimmed by 1 base and 8 bases, with 21 bases remaining between them. CDR1 is MDHEN, CDR2 SYDVKM, per germline.

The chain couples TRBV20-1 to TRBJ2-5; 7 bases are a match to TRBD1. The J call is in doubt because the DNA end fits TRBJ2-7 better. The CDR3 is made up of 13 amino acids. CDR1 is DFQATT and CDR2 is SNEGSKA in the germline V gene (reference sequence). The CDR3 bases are TGCAGTGCCAGACCCGGGACAGCCTACGAGCAGTACTTC. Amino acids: CSARPGTAYEQYF.

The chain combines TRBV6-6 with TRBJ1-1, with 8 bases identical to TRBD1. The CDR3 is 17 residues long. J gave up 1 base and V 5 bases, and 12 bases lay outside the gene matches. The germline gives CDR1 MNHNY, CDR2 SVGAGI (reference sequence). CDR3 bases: TGTGCCAGCAGTAACCACAGGGGGAGGGTAAGGAACACTGAAGCTTTCTTT. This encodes CASSNHRGRVRNTEAFF.

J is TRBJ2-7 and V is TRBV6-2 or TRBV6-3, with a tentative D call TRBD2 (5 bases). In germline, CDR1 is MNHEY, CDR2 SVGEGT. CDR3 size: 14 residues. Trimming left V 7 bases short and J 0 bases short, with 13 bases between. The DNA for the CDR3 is TGTGCCAGCACCCCGTGGGCGGGCTCCTACGAGCAGTACTTC. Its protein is CASTPWAGSYEQYF.